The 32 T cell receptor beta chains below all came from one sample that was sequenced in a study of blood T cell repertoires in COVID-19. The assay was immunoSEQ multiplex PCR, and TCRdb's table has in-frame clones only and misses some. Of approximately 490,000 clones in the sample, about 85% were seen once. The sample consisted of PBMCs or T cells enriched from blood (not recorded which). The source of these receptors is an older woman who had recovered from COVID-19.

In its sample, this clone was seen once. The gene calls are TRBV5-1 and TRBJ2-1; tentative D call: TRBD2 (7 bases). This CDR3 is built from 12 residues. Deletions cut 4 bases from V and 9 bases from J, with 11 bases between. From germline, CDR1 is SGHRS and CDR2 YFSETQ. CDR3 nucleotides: TGCGCCAGCAGCGGGGGGGCGGGTGAGCAGTTCTTC. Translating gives CASSGGAGEQFF. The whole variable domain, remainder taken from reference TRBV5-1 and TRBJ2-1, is KAGVTQTPRYLIKTRGQQVTLSCSPISGHRSVSWYQQTPGQGLQFLFEYFSETQRNKGNFPGRFSGRQFSNSRSEMNVSTLELGDSALYLCASSGGAGEQFFGPGTRLTVL.

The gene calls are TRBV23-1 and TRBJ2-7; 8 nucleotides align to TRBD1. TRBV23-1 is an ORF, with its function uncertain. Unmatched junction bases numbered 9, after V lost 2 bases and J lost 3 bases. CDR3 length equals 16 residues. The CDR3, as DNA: TGCGCCAGCAGTCAAACCACGAAGGACAGGGACTACGAGCAGTACGTC. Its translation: CASSQTTKDRDYEQYV.

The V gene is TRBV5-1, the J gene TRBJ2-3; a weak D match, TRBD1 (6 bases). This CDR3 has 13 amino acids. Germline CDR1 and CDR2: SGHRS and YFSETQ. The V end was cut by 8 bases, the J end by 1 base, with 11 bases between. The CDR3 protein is CASTGWGTDTQYF. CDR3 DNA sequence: TGCGCCAGTACAGGGTGGGGCACAGATACGCAGTATTTT. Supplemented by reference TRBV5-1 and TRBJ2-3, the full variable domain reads KAGVTQTPRYLIKTRGQQVTLSCSPISGHRSVSWYQQTPGQGLQFLFEYFSETQRNKGNFPGRFSGRQFSNSRSEMNVSTLELGDSALYLCASTGWGTDTQYFGPGTRLTVL.

CDR3 nucleotides: TGTGCCAGCAGCCCACTTGGTAATTCACCCCTCCACTTT. It specifies CASSPLGNSPLHF. The genes are TRBV11-2 and TRBJ1-6; D remains ambiguous. The CDR3 sequence is 13 residues long. Per germline, CDR1 SGHAT and CDR2 FQNNGV. Trimming shortened V by 5 bases and J by 6 bases, and 8 bases separated the two germline ends.

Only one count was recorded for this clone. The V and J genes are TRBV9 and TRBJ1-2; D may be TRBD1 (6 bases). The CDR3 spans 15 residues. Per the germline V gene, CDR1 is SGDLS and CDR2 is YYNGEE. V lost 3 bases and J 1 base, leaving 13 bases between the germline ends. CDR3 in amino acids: CASSGRGQINYGYTF. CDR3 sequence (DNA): TGTGCCAGCAGCGGCCGAGGACAGATTAACTATGGCTACACCTTC.

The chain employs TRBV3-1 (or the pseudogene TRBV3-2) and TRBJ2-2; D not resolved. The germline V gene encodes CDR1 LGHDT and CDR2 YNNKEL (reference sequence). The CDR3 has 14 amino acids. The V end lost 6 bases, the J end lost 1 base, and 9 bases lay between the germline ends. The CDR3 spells CASRPDWNTGELFF. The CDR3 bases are TGTGCCAGCAGACCCGACTGGAACACCGGGGAGCTGTTTTTT.

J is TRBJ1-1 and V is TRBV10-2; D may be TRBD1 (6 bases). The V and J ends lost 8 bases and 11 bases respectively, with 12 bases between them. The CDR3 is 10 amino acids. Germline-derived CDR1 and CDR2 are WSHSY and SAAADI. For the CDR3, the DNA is TGCGCCAGCGGGGTAGGGGGTGCTTTCTTT. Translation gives CASGVGGAFF.

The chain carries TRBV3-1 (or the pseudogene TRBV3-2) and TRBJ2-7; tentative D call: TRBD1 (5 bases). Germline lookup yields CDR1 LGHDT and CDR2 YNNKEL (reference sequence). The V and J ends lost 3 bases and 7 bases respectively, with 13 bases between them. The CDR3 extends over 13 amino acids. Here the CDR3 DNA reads TGTGCCAGCAGCCAGGAAGGGGTGGGGGAGCAGTACTTC. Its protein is CASSQEGVGEQYF.

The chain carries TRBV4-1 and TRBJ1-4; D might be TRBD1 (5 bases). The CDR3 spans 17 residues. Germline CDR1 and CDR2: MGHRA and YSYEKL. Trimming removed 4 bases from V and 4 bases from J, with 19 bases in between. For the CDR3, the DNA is TGCGCCAGCAGCCGGTCCGTCCCGGGACTGAATAATGAAAAACTGTTTTTT. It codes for CASSRSVPGLNNEKLFF.

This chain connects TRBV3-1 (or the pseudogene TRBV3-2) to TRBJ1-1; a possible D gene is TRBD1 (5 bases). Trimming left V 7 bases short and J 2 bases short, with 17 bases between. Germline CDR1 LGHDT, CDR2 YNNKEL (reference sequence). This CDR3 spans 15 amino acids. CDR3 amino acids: CASTHGAGPNTEAFF. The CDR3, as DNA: TGTGCCAGCACCCATGGGGCAGGGCCAAACACTGAAGCTTTCTTT.

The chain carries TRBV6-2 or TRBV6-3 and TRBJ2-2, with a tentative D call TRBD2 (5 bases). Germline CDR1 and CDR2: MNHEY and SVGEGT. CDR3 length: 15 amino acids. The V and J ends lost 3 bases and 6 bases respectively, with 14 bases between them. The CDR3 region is CASSYSTRGSGELFF. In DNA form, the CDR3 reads TGTGCCAGCAGTTATAGTACCCGGGGATCCGGGGAGCTGTTTTTT.

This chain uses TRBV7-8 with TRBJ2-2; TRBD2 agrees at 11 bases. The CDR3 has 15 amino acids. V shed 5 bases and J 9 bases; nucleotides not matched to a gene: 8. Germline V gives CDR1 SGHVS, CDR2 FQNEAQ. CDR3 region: CASSLRLAGLRELFF. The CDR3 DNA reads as TGTGCCAGCAGCCTGAGACTAGCGGGGTTGCGGGAGCTGTTTTTT.

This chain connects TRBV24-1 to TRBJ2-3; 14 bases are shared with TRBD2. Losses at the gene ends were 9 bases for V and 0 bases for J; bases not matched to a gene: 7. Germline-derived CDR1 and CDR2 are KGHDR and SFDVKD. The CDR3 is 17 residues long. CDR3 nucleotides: TGTGCCACCGCCGGGACTAGCGGGGGCTCTAGCACAGATACGCAGTATTTT. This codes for CATAGTSGGSSTDTQYF.

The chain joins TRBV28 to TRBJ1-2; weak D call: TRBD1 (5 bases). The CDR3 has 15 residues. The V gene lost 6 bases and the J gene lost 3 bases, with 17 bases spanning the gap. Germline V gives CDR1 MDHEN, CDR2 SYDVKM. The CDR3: CASSAVQESDYGYTF. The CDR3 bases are TGTGCCAGCAGCGCCGTACAGGAGTCTGACTATGGCTACACCTTC.

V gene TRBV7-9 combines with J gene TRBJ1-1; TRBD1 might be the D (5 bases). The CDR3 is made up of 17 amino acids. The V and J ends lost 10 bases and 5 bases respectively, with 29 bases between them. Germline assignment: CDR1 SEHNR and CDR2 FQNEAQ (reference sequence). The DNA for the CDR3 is TGTGCCACCCTCACTTTCCCGGGGGAATGGGTGTGGACTGAAGCTTTCTTT. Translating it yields CATLTFPGEWVWTEAFF.

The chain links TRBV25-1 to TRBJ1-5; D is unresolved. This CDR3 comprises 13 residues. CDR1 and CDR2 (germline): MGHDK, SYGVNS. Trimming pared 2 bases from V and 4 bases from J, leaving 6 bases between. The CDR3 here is CASSEEFNQPQHF. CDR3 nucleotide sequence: TGTGCCAGCAGTGAAGAGTTTAATCAGCCCCAGCATTTT.

The CDR3 DNA reads as TGTGCCACCAGTGGGGACAGGGATATGGACTATGGCTACACCTTC. Protein: CATSGDRDMDYGYTF. The genes are TRBV24-1 and TRBJ1-2; the match to TRBD1 covers 9 bases. V gave up 5 bases and J gave up 3 bases; unmatched junction bases: 6. The germline V gene encodes CDR1 KGHDR and CDR2 SFDVKD. CDR3 length equals 15 residues.

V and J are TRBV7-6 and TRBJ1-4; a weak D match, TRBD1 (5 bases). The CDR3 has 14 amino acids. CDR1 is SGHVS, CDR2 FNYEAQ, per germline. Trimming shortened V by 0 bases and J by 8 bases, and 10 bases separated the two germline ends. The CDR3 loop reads CASSLAGGGEKLFF. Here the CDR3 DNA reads TGTGCCAGCAGCTTAGCTGGGGGAGGGGAAAAACTGTTTTTT.

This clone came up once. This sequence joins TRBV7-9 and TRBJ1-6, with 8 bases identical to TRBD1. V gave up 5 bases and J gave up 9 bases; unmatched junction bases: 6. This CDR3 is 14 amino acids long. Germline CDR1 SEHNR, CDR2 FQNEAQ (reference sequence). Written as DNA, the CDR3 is TGTGCCAGCAGCCGACAGGGGTTTAGTTCACCCCTCCACTTT. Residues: CASSRQGFSSPLHF.

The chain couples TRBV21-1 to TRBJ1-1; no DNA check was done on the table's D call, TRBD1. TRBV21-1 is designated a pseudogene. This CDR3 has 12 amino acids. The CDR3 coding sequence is TGTGCCAGCAGCAACAGGAACACTGAAGCTTTCTTT. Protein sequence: CASSNRNTEAFF.

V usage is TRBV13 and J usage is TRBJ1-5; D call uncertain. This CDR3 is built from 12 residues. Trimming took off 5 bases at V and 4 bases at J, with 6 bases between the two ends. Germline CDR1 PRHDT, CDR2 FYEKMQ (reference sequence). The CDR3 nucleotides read TGTGCCAGCAGCACGGGTAATCAGCCCCAGCATTTT. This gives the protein CASSTGNQPQHF. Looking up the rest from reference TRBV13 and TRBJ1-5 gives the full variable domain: AAGVIQSPRHLIKEKRETATLKCYPIPRHDTVYWYQQGPGQDPQFLISFYEKMQSDKGSIPDRFSAQQFSDYHSELNMSSLELGDSALYFCASSTGNQPQHFGDGTRLSIL.

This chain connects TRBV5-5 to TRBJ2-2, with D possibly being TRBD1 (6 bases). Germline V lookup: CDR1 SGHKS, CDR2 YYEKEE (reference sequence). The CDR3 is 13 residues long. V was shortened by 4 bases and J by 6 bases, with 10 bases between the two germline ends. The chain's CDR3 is CASSPGVAGELFF. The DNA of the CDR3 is TGTGCCAGCAGCCCAGGGGTCGCCGGGGAGCTGTTTTTT.

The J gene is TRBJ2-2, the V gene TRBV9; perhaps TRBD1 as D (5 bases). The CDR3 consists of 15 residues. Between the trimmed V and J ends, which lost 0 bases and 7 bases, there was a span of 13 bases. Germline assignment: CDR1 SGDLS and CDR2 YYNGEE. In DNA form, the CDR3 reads TGTGCCAGCAGCGTAGTGGCAGGAAGGGGCGGGGAGCTGTTTTTT. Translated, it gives CASSVVAGRGGELFF.

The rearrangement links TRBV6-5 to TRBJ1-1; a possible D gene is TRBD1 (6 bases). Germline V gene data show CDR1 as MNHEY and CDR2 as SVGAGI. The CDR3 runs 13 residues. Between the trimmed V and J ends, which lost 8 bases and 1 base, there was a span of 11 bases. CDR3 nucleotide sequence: TGTGCCAGCGCTGGGGGCTCGAACACTGAAGCTTTCTTT. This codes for CASAGGSNTEAFF.

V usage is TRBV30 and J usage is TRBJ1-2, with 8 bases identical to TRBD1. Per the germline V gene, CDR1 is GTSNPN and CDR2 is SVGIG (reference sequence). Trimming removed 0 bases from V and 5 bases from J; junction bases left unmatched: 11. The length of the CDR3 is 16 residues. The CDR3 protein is CAWSVAGQGAKYGYTF. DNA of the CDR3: TGTGCCTGGAGTGTAGCTGGGCAGGGGGCGAAGTATGGCTACACCTTC. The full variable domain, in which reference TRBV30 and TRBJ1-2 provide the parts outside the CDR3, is SQTIHQWPATLVQPVGSPLSLECTVEGTSNPNLYWYRQAAGRGLQLLFYSVGIGQISSEVPQNLSASRPQDRQFILSSKKLLLSDSGFYLCAWSVAGQGAKYGYTFGSGTRLTVV.

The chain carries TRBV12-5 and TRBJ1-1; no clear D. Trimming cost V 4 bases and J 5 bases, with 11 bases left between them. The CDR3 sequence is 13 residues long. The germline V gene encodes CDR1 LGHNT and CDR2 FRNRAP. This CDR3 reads CASGSFEGTEAFF. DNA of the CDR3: TGTGCTAGTGGTTCCTTTGAGGGAACTGAAGCTTTCTTT.

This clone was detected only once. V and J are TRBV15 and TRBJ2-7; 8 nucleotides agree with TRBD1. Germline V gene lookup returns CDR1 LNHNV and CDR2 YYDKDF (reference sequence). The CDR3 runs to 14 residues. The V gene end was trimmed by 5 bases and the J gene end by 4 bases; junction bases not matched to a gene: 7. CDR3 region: CATSYRGQEYEQYV. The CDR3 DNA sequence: TGTGCCACCAGCTACAGGGGACAGGAGTACGAGCAGTACGTC.

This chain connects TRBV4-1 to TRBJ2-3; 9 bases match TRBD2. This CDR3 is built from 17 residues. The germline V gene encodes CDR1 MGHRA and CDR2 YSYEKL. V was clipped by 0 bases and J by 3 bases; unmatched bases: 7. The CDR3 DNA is TGCGCCAGCAGCCAAGATCTGGCGGGGGGGTTGACAGATACGCAGTATTTT. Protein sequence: CASSQDLAGGLTDTQYF.

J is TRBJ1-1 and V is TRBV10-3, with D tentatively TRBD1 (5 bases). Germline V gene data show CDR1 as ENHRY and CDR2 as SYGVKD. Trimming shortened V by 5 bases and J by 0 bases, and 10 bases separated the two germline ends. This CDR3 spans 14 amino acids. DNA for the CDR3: TGTGCCATCAGTCCGGGACTCTTGAACACTGAAGCTTTCTTT. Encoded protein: CAISPGLLNTEAFF.

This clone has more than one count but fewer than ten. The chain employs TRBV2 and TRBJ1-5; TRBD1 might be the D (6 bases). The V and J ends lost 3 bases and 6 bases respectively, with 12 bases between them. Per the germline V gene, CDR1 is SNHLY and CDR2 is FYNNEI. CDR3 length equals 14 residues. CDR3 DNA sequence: TGTGCCAGCAGTGACGTGTCAGGGGTTCAGCCCCAGCATTTT. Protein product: CASSDVSGVQPQHF.

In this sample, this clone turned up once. The CDR3 loop is CASSQVVGSTDTQYF. CDR3 DNA: TGCGCCAGCAGCCAGGTAGTCGGGAGCACAGATACGCAGTATTTT. The chain links TRBV4-1 to TRBJ2-3, with unresolved D. The germline V gene encodes CDR1 MGHRA and CDR2 YSYEKL. The CDR3 runs to 15 residues. V gave up 3 bases and J gave up 0 bases, with 10 bases separating them.

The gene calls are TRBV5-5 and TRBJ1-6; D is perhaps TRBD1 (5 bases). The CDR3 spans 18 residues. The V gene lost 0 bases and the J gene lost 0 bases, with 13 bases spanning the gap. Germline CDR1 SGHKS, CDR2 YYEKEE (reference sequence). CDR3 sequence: CASSLARDGSSYNSPLHF. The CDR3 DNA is TGTGCCAGCAGCTTGGCCAGGGACGGGAGCTCCTATAATTCACCCCTCCACTTT.